A selection of T cell receptor beta chains follows, all from one sample in a study of circulating CD8 cells and anti-PD-1 response in melanoma. One entry per CDR3 protein results from TCRdb running MiXCR on the reads. This table has around 500 distinct CDR3 sequences, 4.5% to 5% appearing once. The sample consisted of CD8+ T cells from PBMCs, taken at baseline or after one month of anti-PD-1 therapy (not recorded which). The receptors were gathered from a human donor with melanoma. The CDR3 runs from the conserved cysteine through the conserved F or W. The D gene is left open where the match is weak. Clone size is given as once, few, many, or a class for an expanded clone.

J gene: TRBJ2-7
clone size: few
D gene: TRBD2
V gene: TRBV19
CDR3 DNA: TGTGCCAGTAGGGCAGGACTAGCGGGAGGCTACGAGCAGTACTTC
CDR3 protein: CASRAGLAGGYEQYF

J gene: TRBJ1-5
clone size: few
D gene: -
V gene: TRBV28
CDR3 DNA: TGTGCCAGCACGCCAGGGGACGACAATCAGCCCCAGCATTTT
CDR3 protein: CASTPGDDNQPQHF